Sequencing of this TCR beta chain was carried out in a study of blood T cell repertoires in COVID-19. Under the authors' procedure: Estimation of nucleated cell counts relied on the amplification of reference gene primers. This table comes from immunoSEQ multiplex PCR, and its TCRdb copy is limited to in-frame clones, with some not included. That table is the source of V, J and clone size, and D and trimming were worked out from the DNA. The sample records about 400,000 clones, around 88% being singletons. The table lists this clone with a few counts. CDR1 is ENHRY, CDR2 SYGVKD, per germline. Losses at the gene ends were 6 bases for V and 3 bases for J; bases not matched to a gene: 7. CDR3 size: 14 residues.

This sequence originates from a woman under 40 with acute or convalescent COVID-19. The specimen sequenced was peripheral blood. This chain connects TRBV10-3 to TRBJ1-1; 7 positions match TRBD1. The CDR3 reads CAIRESGGYTEAFF. The CDR3 bases are TGTGCCATCAGAGAATCAGGGGGATACACTGAAGCTTTCTTT.